The present T cell receptor (beta chain) was sequenced within a study of patients and donors after allogeneic stem cell transplantation. TCRdb re-analysed the RT-PCR reads in MiXCR, keeping a single row per CDR3 protein. The table lists some 960,000 distinct CDR3 sequences, over 15% of them singletons. Unmatched junction bases numbered 5, after V lost 2 bases and J lost 4 bases. Germline-derived CDR1 and CDR2 are DFQATT and SNEGSKA (reference sequence). CDR3 length: 15 residues. The chain couples TRBV20-1 to TRBJ2-1; 10 nucleotides match TRBD2. The sample taken for sequencing was blood, either unsorted or a sorted T cell fraction (not recorded which). The receptor was isolated from a human donor who was either an allogeneic HSCT recipient or a stem cell or donor lymphocyte infusion donor (not recorded which). It is not recorded whose cells these are; they may come from a transplant donor. CDR3 DNA: TGCAGTGCTAGACTAGCGGGGGCCCCATACAATGAGCAGTTCTTC. Its translation: CSARLAGAPYNEQFF.